These 5 T cell receptor beta chains share one sample of origin, sequenced in a study of blood T cell repertoires in COVID-19. Measured with immunoSEQ multiplex PCR; TCRdb has only the in-frame clones, and not every one. The repertoire holds fewer than 450,000 clones, with about 90% as singletons. The sample comprised PBMCs or T cells enriched from blood (not recorded which). Receptor source: a woman in her 30s who had recovered from COVID-19.

V gene TRBV24-1 combines with J gene TRBJ2-1; 10 bases fit TRBD1. V lost 5 bases, J lost 6 bases, and 6 bases stayed unmatched. Germline V gene sequence: CDR1 KGHDR, CDR2 SFDVKD. This CDR3 is 15 amino acids long. The CDR3 reads CATSATGGGGNEQFF. CDR3 sequence (DNA): TGTGCCACCAGTGCGACAGGGGGCGGAGGCAATGAGCAGTTCTTC.

The chain has TRBV28 and TRBJ1-3; no firm D call. This CDR3 region has 15 residues. Germline V gene sequence: CDR1 MDHEN, CDR2 SYDVKM. The V gene lost 2 bases and the J gene lost 0 bases, with 8 bases spanning the gap. For the CDR3, the DNA is TGTGCCAGCAGTTTAATTACATTCTCTGGAAACACCATATATTTT. Encoded protein: CASSLITFSGNTIYF.

This clone was found once. The chain couples TRBV11-1 to TRBJ2-1; possibly TRBD2 for D (7 bases). The CDR3 has 15 amino acids. CDR1 is SGHAT, CDR2 FQDESV, per germline (reference sequence). Trimming took off 2 bases at V and 5 bases at J, with 13 bases between the two ends. The chain's CDR3 is CASSLRGGFDNEQFF. The CDR3 DNA reads TGTGCCAGCAGCTTAAGGGGGGGGTTCGACAATGAGCAGTTCTTC.

The chain joins TRBV3-1 (or the pseudogene TRBV3-2) to TRBJ2-1; TRBD2 matches at 8 bases. CDR1 and CDR2 (germline): LGHDT, YNNKEL (reference sequence). J lost 15 bases, V lost 0 bases, and 7 bases had no gene match. This CDR3 is 13 amino acids long. CDR3 sequence (DNA): TGTGCCAGCAGCCAAGATCCGACCCGGGGGGGGTTCTTC. This gives the protein CASSQDPTRGGFF.

The chain combines TRBV11-2 with TRBJ2-2, with 9 nucleotides matching TRBD1. This CDR3 contains 17 residues. V gave up 7 bases and J gave up 4 bases; unmatched junction bases: 13. From germline, CDR1 is SGHAT and CDR2 FQNNGV. For the CDR3, the DNA is TGTGCCAGCACCCTCGGCGCCGGGACAGGGATCACCGGGGAGCTGTTTTTT. Amino acid sequence: CASTLGAGTGITGELFF. The full variable domain, with the rest looked up from reference TRBV11-2 and TRBJ2-2, is EAGVAQSPRYKIIEKRQSVAFWCNPISGHATLYWYQQILGQGPKLLIQFQNNGVVDDSQLPKDRFSAERLKGVDSTLKIQPAKLEDSAVYLCASTLGAGTGITGELFFGEGSRLTVL.